Each of the 11 T cell receptor beta chains below was sequenced from the same sample in a study of T-cell reconstitution after alpha-beta-depleted transplantation in children. The TCRbeta library incorporated unique molecular identifiers. TCRdb ran MiXCR on the PCR reads and lists one entry per CDR3 protein. The sample holds 200,000 to 300,000 distinct CDR3 sequences, around 12% seen once. This specimen consisted of PBMCs from the stem cell graft donor, obtained from the stem cell graft. Source of these receptors: a human donor who donated a stem cell graft to a child with acute lymphoblastic leukemia.

This clonotype was counted ten times or more. The rearrangement uses TRBV6-1 and TRBJ2-1; D not resolved. CDR3 length: 10 residues. V dropped 6 bases and J dropped 14 bases, with 11 bases sitting between them. CDR1 MNHNS and CDR2 SASEGT come from the germline V gene. CDR3 loop: CASRRPGEFF. The CDR3 nucleotides are TGTGCCAGCAGGCGCCCTGGGGAGTTCTTC.

This clonotype was observed at least ten times. The V and J genes are TRBV12-3 or TRBV12-4 and TRBJ2-7; D may be TRBD2 (6 bases). The CDR3 runs 12 residues. Trimming cost V 0 bases and J 11 bases, with 11 bases left between them. CDR3 coding DNA: TGTGCCAGCAGTTTAGCGGACGGAGGGAAGTACTTC. This translates into CASSLADGGKYF.

Many counts were recorded for this clonotype. The chain couples TRBV4-3 to TRBJ2-7; D remains ambiguous. V was pared by 0 bases and J by 2 bases, with 5 bases between. The CDR3 loop spans 13 amino acids. Germline V CDR1 and CDR2: LGHNA, YSLEER. For the CDR3, the DNA is TGCGCCAGCAGCCAAGATGGGACCTACGAGCAGTACTTC. It is translated as CASSQDGTYEQYF.

The DNA for the CDR3 is TGTGCCAGTAGTTCTCCGGGACAGACCTCCTACGAGCAGTACTTC. This encodes CASSSPGQTSYEQYF. The chain recombines TRBV19 with TRBJ2-7; 7 positions match TRBD1. In germline, CDR1 is LNHDA, CDR2 SQIVND (reference sequence). The CDR3 extends over 15 amino acids. V trimming: 5 bases; J trimming: 0 bases; junction bases outside the gene matches: 7.

In its sample, this clonotype was seen many times. This chain joins TRBV7-9 and TRBJ2-3; 14 positions agree with TRBD2. The junction had 2 bases not matched to a gene; V was cut back by 0 bases and J by 3 bases. The CDR3 runs 17 residues. Germline-derived CDR1 and CDR2 are SEHNR and FQNEAQ (reference sequence). The CDR3 nucleotides read TGTGCCAGCAGCTTAGCCCGGACTAGCGGGGGGACAGATACGCAGTATTTT. Residues: CASSLARTSGGTDTQYF. The full variable domain, completed using reference TRBV7-9 and TRBJ2-3, is DTGVSQNPRHKITKRGQNVTFRCDPISEHNRLYWYRQTLGQGPEFLTYFQNEAQLEKSRLLSDRFSAERPKGSFSTLEIQRTEQGDSAMYLCASSLARTSGGTDTQYFGPGTRLTVL.

This clonotype occurred many times. This chain links TRBV10-3 with TRBJ1-5; D unclear. Between the trimmed V and J ends, which lost 3 bases and 6 bases, there was a span of 15 bases. Germline V CDR1 and CDR2: ENHRY, SYGVKD. There are 15 residues in the CDR3. The chain's CDR3 is CAISDPGKAGQPQHF. CDR3 in DNA: TGTGCCATCAGTGATCCGGGAAAAGCGGGTCAGCCCCAGCATTTT.

The chain recombines TRBV3-1 with TRBJ2-5; the D call may be TRBD1 or TRBD2 (5 bases each). Trimming pared 11 bases from V and 7 bases from J, leaving 20 bases between. There are 13 residues in the CDR3. Germline CDR1 reads LGHDT; CDR2 reads YNNKEL (reference sequence). The CDR3 here is CAFWDGQRGTQYF. The CDR3 DNA is TGTGCCTTCTGGGACGGGCAGAGGGGGACCCAGTACTTC.

The chain recombines TRBV12-3 or TRBV12-4 with TRBJ2-1; 8 nucleotides align to TRBD2. The CDR3 extends over 16 amino acids. Unmatched junction bases numbered 8, after V lost 3 bases and J lost 4 bases. CDR3: CASSFRWASGYNEQFF. DNA for the CDR3: TGTGCCAGCAGTTTTCGTTGGGCTAGCGGGTACAATGAGCAGTTCTTC.

J is TRBJ2-5 and V is TRBV7-2; D tentatively fits TRBD1 or TRBD2 (5 bases each). V was pared by 5 bases and J by 1 base, with 11 bases between. The CDR3 sequence is 14 residues long. Germline CDR1 SGHTA, CDR2 FQGNSA. The CDR3 sequence is CASSRSGPQETQYF. In nucleotides, the CDR3 is TGTGCCAGCAGCCGCTCGGGGCCCCAAGAGACCCAGTACTTC.

For this clonotype: Just one base apart from a much larger clone, this may be a read error. V usage is TRBV12-3 or TRBV12-4 and J usage is TRBJ2-2; 9 nucleotides align to TRBD1. The CDR3 loop spans 16 amino acids. V was clipped by 5 bases and J by 5 bases; unmatched bases: 9. The CDR3 nucleotides are TGTGCCAGCAGTACCGGACAGGGGCTGAAAACCGGGGAGCTGTTTTTT. It encodes CASSTGQGLKTGELFF.

This clonotype was counted at least ten times. The chain uses TRBV9 and TRBJ2-3; 10 nucleotides align to TRBD1. The CDR3 consists of 15 residues. Unmatched junction bases numbered 7, after V lost 4 bases and J lost 5 bases. Germline V gene lookup returns CDR1 SGDLS and CDR2 YYNGEE. CDR3 loop: CASSKRQGAGDTQYF. The CDR3, as DNA: TGTGCCAGCAGCAAGAGACAGGGGGCTGGAGATACGCAGTATTTT.